This T cell receptor beta chain was profiled in a study of early T cells in non-severe SARS-CoV-2 infection. The CDR3 runs 15 residues. After removal of 4 bases from V and 4 bases from J, the junction contained 9 bases not matched to a gene. TCRdb used MiXCR to reprocess the 5' RACE reads, holding one entry per CDR3 protein. This table holds approximately 97,000 distinct CDR3 sequences, roughly 9.6% found once. This chain links TRBV12-3 or TRBV12-4 with TRBJ2-7, with TRBD1 matching over 8 bases. The clonotype was recovered from an adult who was a healthcare worker with PCR-confirmed SARS-CoV-2 infection or an uninfected control (not recorded which). The sequencing here drew on whole blood, taken at baseline. CDR3 in DNA: TGTGCCAGCAGTTCTCAGGGGGCTTCGAGATACGAGCAGTACTTC. Its protein is CASSSQGASRYEQYF.